A single count supports the clone carrying this TCR beta chain. V gave up 5 bases and J gave up 3 bases, with 17 bases separating them. The germline CDR1 and CDR2 sequences are KGHSH and LQKENI. The CDR3 covers 15 residues. This sample stems from a study of blood T cell repertoires in COVID-19. Clones were sequenced by immunoSEQ multiplex PCR, and TCRdb holds only the in-frame ones, with some missing. The table has about 45,000 clones, 87% seen once. The rearrangement joins TRBV18 to TRBJ2-7; tentatively, D is TRBD2 (6 bases). Sequenced: peripheral blood. The receptor's source is a human donor in a cohort sampled during active COVID-19. The CDR3 spells CASSGLTSSRYEQYF. As DNA, the CDR3 is TGTGCCAGCTCAGGGCTGACTAGTTCCCGCTACGAGCAGTACTTC.